The following is a T cell receptor beta chain sequence with its context. What it binds is unknown. This sample was taken from a study of T cells in localized non-small cell lung cancer. General observations from the study: Adjacent lung tissue had a median 57 of the top 100 clones found in the tumor. Among the tissues sampled, uninvolved adjacent lung had the highest T cell clonality, above tumor. Analysis by sequencing included only one tumor region, so heterogeneity remains possible.

The CDR3 runs 12 residues. The V gene's germline CDR1 is SGHVS and CDR2 FNYEAQ. V was pared by 5 bases and J by 4 bases, with 6 bases between. Generated by immunoSEQ multiplex PCR, the TCRdb table keeps only in-frame clones and is missing some. This table holds just over 70,000 clones, about nine tenths found once. This chain links TRBV7-6 with TRBJ1-3; D unclear. The TCR comes from an older male donor with stage III squamous cell lung carcinoma. Sequences were derived from peripheral blood, sampled before any cancer treatment. CDR3 in amino acids: CASSPIGNTIYF. DNA of the CDR3: TGTGCCAGCAGCCCGATAGGAAACACCATATATTTT.